Listed below are T cell receptor beta chains from one sample, sequenced in a study of T cell repertoires in cytomegalovirus infection. Each CDR3 protein is one row after TCRdb ran MiXCR on the reads. This sample has approximately 590,000 distinct CDR3 sequences, with around two fifths found just once. These TCRs are of unknown antigen specificity. The sample consisted of cultured PBMCs, taken from culture after CMV antigen stimulation. All receptors come from a human donor in good health (CMV status not recorded). Some clones in this sample may be carry-over from other donors' samples. Each CDR3 is given with its conserved first and last residue. A D gene is named only where the DNA matches it firmly. Clone size appears in some rows only: once, few, many, or a class for an expanded clone.

D gene: -; clone size: many; V gene: TRBV7-2; J gene: TRBJ2-3; CDR3 protein: CASSLYTDTQYF; CDR3 DNA: TGTGCCAGCAGCCTATATACAGATACGCAGTATTTT
D gene: -; clone size: -; V gene: TRBV15; J gene: TRBJ1-1; CDR3 protein: CATSRDRSAMNTEAFF; CDR3 DNA: TGTGCCACCAGCAGAGATCGCTCGGCGATGAACACTGAAGCTTTCTTT
D gene: -; clone size: once; V gene: TRBV4-3; J gene: TRBJ2-1; CDR3 protein: CASSEVPGSGEQFF; CDR3 DNA: TGCGCCAGCAGCGAGGTCCCGGGGTCCGGTGAGCAGTTCTTC
D gene: -; clone size: -; V gene: TRBV5-5; J gene: TRBJ2-1; CDR3 protein: CASSLGHPLNDRVSSREFYNEQFF; CDR3 DNA: TGTGCCAGCAGCTTGGGGCACCCACTAAACGACCGGGTCTCTTCAAGGGAATTCTACAATGAGCAGTTCTTC
D gene: TRBD2; clone size: -; V gene: TRBV6-6; J gene: TRBJ2-5; CDR3 protein: CASTYPRGIAGGPGETQYF; CDR3 DNA: TGTGCCAGCACCTATCCCCGTGGGATAGCGGGGGGGCCAGGGGAGACCCAGTACTTC
D gene: -; clone size: -; V gene: TRBV6-5; J gene: TRBJ2-3; CDR3 protein: CASKEPGADTQYF; CDR3 DNA: TGTGCCAGCAAGGAGCCCGGGGCAGATACGCAGTATTTT
D gene: -; clone size: -; V gene: TRBV7-9; J gene: TRBJ1-1; CDR3 protein: CASRPLVTEAFF; CDR3 DNA: TGTGCCAGCAGGCCGCTAGTCACTGAAGCTTTCTTT
D gene: TRBD1; clone size: few; V gene: TRBV4-1; J gene: TRBJ1-4; CDR3 protein: CASSQGTQGALHEKLFF; CDR3 DNA: TGCGCCAGCAGCCAGGGCACGCAGGGGGCCTTGCATGAAAAACTGTTTTTT
D gene: -; clone size: few; V gene: TRBV10-3; J gene: TRBJ2-5; CDR3 protein: CAIRGAGRQETQYF; CDR3 DNA: TGTGCCATCAGGGGAGCGGGTAGACAAGAGACCCAGTACTTC
D gene: TRBD1; clone size: few; V gene: TRBV7-6; J gene: TRBJ2-1; CDR3 protein: CASSLLGQGISGEQFF; CDR3 DNA: TGTGCCAGCAGCTTACTGGGACAGGGGATATCCGGTGAGCAGTTCTTC
D gene: -; clone size: -; V gene: TRBV5-1; J gene: TRBJ2-2; CDR3 protein: CASSLSLSGELFF; CDR3 DNA: TGCGCCAGCAGCTTATCCCTCTCCGGGGAGCTGTTTTTT
D gene: TRBD1; clone size: many; V gene: TRBV7-2; J gene: TRBJ2-5; CDR3 protein: CASSYRTSSPPGQGWETQYF; CDR3 DNA: TGTGCCAGCAGCTACAGAACCTCTTCCCCCCCGGGACAGGGGTGGGAGACCCAGTACTTC
D gene: TRBD1; clone size: few; V gene: TRBV6-1; J gene: TRBJ1-5; CDR3 protein: CASEGTGDNQPQHF; CDR3 DNA: TGTGCCAGCGAGGGGACAGGGGACAATCAGCCCCAGCATTTT
D gene: -; clone size: -; V gene: TRBV5-1; J gene: TRBJ2-7; CDR3 protein: CASSVVGRGAHEQYF; CDR3 DNA: TGCGCCAGCAGCGTGGTCGGTCGAGGGGCGCACGAGCAGTACTTC
D gene: -; clone size: few; V gene: TRBV28; J gene: TRBJ1-6; CDR3 protein: CASSFRAHLLHF; CDR3 DNA: TGTGCCAGCAGTTTCAGAGCCCACCTCCTCCACTTT
D gene: -; clone size: once; V gene: TRBV10-3; J gene: TRBJ2-1; CDR3 protein: CAISQRERHEQFF; CDR3 DNA: TGTGCCATCAGTCAAAGGGAGAGGCATGAGCAGTTCTTC
D gene: -; clone size: -; V gene: TRBV20-1; J gene: TRBJ1-2; CDR3 protein: CSALGRPGYGYTF; CDR3 DNA: TGCAGTGCCCTAGGGAGACCAGGGTATGGCTACACCTTC
D gene: -; clone size: -; V gene: TRBV7-9; J gene: TRBJ1-5; CDR3 protein: CASSSRTDNQPQHF; CDR3 DNA: TGTGCCAGCAGCTCCCGGACAGACAATCAGCCCCAGCATTTT
D gene: TRBD1; clone size: -; V gene: TRBV6-1; J gene: TRBJ1-5; CDR3 protein: CASSRDRGANQPQHF; CDR3 DNA: TGTGCCAGCAGTCGGGACAGGGGCGCTAATCAGCCCCAGCATTTT
D gene: TRBD2; clone size: -; V gene: TRBV20-1; J gene: TRBJ2-2; CDR3 protein: CSARSGLADNTGELFF; CDR3 DNA: TGCAGTGCTAGGTCGGGACTAGCGGATAACACCGGGGAGCTGTTTTTT
D gene: TRBD1; clone size: few; V gene: TRBV7-9; J gene: TRBJ2-7; CDR3 protein: CASSLDRSRVDRYEQYF; CDR3 DNA: TGTGCCAGCAGCTTAGACCGGAGCCGAGTGGACAGGTACGAGCAGTACTTC
D gene: -; clone size: many; V gene: TRBV7-8; J gene: TRBJ2-1; CDR3 protein: CASSLIRGQSYYYNEQFF; CDR3 DNA: TGTGCCAGCAGCTTAATCCGGGGGCAGTCCTATTACTACAATGAGCAGTTCTTC
D gene: -; clone size: few; V gene: TRBV7-8; J gene: TRBJ2-7; CDR3 protein: CASSLAVGEEGSYEQYF; CDR3 DNA: TGTGCCAGCAGCTTAGCGGTAGGGGAGGAGGGATCCTACGAGCAGTACTTC
D gene: TRBD2; clone size: few; V gene: TRBV11-1; J gene: TRBJ2-2; CDR3 protein: CASSFTSGGLITGELFF; CDR3 DNA: TGTGCCAGCAGCTTTACTAGCGGGGGCCTTATTACCGGGGAGCTGTTTTTT
D gene: -; clone size: -; V gene: TRBV7-9; J gene: TRBJ2-5; CDR3 protein: CASSPSSAGVTQYF; CDR3 DNA: TGTGCCAGCAGTCCCTCGAGCGCCGGGGTGACCCAGTACTTC
D gene: -; clone size: -; V gene: TRBV5-6; J gene: TRBJ1-6; CDR3 protein: CASSFGNNNSPLHF; CDR3 DNA: TGTGCCAGCAGCTTTGGGAACAATAATTCACCCCTCCACTTT
D gene: -; clone size: -; V gene: TRBV2; J gene: TRBJ1-2; CDR3 protein: CASSASGIYGYTF; CDR3 DNA: TGTGCCAGCAGTGCCTCAGGGATCTATGGCTACACCTTC
D gene: -; clone size: -; V gene: TRBV5-6; J gene: TRBJ1-5; CDR3 protein: CASSLGQGSHQPQHF; CDR3 DNA: TGTGCCAGCAGCTTGGGGCAGGGATCACATCAGCCCCAGCATTTT